The source of this T cell receptor beta chain is a study of T cells in Graves' hyperthyroidism and ophthalmopathy. TCR beta CDR3 sequences were amplified from RNA transcripts. The HTBI primer set was used in a first-round RT-PCR of the TCR CDR3. TCRdb re-called the multiplex PCR reads through MiXCR, storing one row per CDR3 protein. In the table there are roughly 150,000 distinct CDR3 sequences, about a tenth of which are singletons. Diagnosis rested on symptoms, serum thyroxine and TRAb, thyroid ultrasound, and orbital computed tomography. The CDR3 length is 16 residues. Germline V gene lookup returns CDR1 KGHDR and CDR2 SFDVKD. V shed 4 bases and J 2 bases; nucleotides not matched to a gene: 8.

This sequence was found in a woman younger than 30 with Graves' hyperthyroidism that later progressed to Graves' ophthalmopathy. The sequenced material came from blood. The chain couples TRBV24-1 to TRBJ2-3; 7 bases agree with TRBD2. Written as DNA, the CDR3 is TGTGCCACCAGTGACCCCGGGCGGGACTACACAGATACGCAGTATTTT. Protein sequence: CATSDPGRDYTDTQYF.